The T cell receptor (beta chain) under discussion was sequenced for a study of Graves' ophthalmopathy and Graves' hyperthyroidism. This clonotype was seen many times. Exclusion applied to patients with other autoimmune diseases, uncontrolled infections, pregnancy or lactation. A diagnosis was made from clinical symptoms together with serum thyroxine, TRAb, thyroid ultrasound and orbital computed tomography. Germline CDR1 reads MDHEN; CDR2 reads SYDVKM. The CDR3 length is 17 residues. J was trimmed by 3 bases and V by 0 bases; bases with no gene match: 10. The authors amplified TCR beta CDR3 regions, and they did so from RNA transcripts for repertoire sequencing. HTBI primers primed a first-round RT-PCR, and a second-round multiplex PCR followed. TCRdb reanalysed the multiplex PCR reads using MiXCR and keeps one entry per CDR3 protein. The repertoire holds approximately 500,000 distinct CDR3 sequences, with approximately 15% as singletons.

Sequencing was carried out using blood. V gene TRBV28 combines with J gene TRBJ2-7; 8 bases line up with TRBD2. This sequence originates from a woman aged 25 to 45 with Graves' ophthalmopathy. CDR3 bases: TGTGCCAGCAGTTTATGGGGGGTAGCGGGAAATTTCTACGAGCAGTACTTC. As protein: CASSLWGVAGNFYEQYF.